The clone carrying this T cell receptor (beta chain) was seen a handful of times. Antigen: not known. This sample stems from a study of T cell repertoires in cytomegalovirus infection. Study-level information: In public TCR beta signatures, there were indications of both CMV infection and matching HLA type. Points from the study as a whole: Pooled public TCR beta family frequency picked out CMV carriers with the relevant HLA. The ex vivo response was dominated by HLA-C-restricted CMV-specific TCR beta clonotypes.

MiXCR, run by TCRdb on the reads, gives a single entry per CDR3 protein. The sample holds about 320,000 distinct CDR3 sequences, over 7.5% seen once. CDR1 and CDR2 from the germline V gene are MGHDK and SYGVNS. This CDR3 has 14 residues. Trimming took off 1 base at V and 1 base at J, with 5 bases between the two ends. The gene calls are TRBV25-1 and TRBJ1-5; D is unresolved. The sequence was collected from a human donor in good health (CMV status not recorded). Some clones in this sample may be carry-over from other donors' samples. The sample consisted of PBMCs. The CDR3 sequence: CASSELTSNQPQHF. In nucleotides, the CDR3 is TGTGCCAGCAGTGAATTGACCAGCAATCAGCCCCAGCATTTT.